The rows below give T cell receptor beta chains drawn from one sample of a study of PD-1 blockade in classical Hodgkin lymphoma. This table comes from immunoSEQ multiplex PCR, and its TCRdb copy is limited to in-frame clones, with some not included. The table lists about 21,000 clones, about 72% of them singletons, with around 1.2% in the top ten. Sequenced material: CD4+ T cells from blood, taken before the fourth cycle of nivolumab. Receptors originate from a human donor with classical Hodgkin lymphoma. CDR3s include the opening cysteine and the closing phenylalanine or tryptophan. D genes are given only for firm matches. Some rows have no size entry. The others give once, few or many, or a class for an expanded clone.

DNA: TGTGCCAGCAGCTTAGATCGCGGGGCGGACACCTTC
CDR3: CASSLDRGADTF
V: TRBV7-2
size: NA
J: TRBJ1-2
D: NA

DNA: TGCGCCAGCAGTTTCCCAAACAGGTTTTCCTACGAGCAGTACTTC
CDR3: CASSFPNRFSYEQYF
V: TRBV10-2
size: NA
J: TRBJ2-7
D: NA

DNA: TGTGCCGCCAAAACAGGGGATTATGGCTACACCTTC
CDR3: CAAKTGDYGYTF
V: TRBV6-5
size: NA
J: TRBJ1-2
D: TRBD1

DNA: TGTGCCAGTAGTATCGGGCAGGGGGCGGGTAACACCGGGGAGCTGTTTTTT
CDR3: CASSIGQGAGNTGELFF
V: TRBV19
size: NA
J: TRBJ2-2
D: TRBD1

DNA: TGTGCCAGCAGCCAAGATTTGGGGGCCTACTACGAGCAGTACTTC
CDR3: CASSQDLGAYYEQYF
V: TRBV4-2
size: NA
J: TRBJ2-7
D: NA

DNA: TGCGCCAGCAGCCTGGGGTGGAATTCACCCCTCCACTTT
CDR3: CASSLGWNSPLHF
V: TRBV4-3
size: few
J: TRBJ1-6
D: NA

DNA: TGTGCCATCAGTGTTTTCGTTAGCGGGGGTGCCGGGGAGCTGTTTTTT
CDR3: CAISVFVSGGAGELFF
V: TRBV10-3
size: NA
J: TRBJ2-2
D: TRBD2

DNA: TGTGCCAGCAGCCCCCATCCGGCAAATGAGCAGTTCTTC
CDR3: CASSPHPANEQFF
V: TRBV9
size: NA
J: TRBJ2-1
D: NA

DNA: TGCAGCGTTCGCGGACGGCAAGGGAGCCACAATGAGCAGTTCTTC
CDR3: CSVRGRQGSHNEQFF
V: TRBV29-1
size: NA
J: TRBJ2-1
D: NA

DNA: TGTGCCAGCAGCGTCCGACAGGGGCTGAACACCGGGGAGCTGTTTTTT
CDR3: CASSVRQGLNTGELFF
V: TRBV9
size: NA
J: TRBJ2-2
D: TRBD1